The following is a T cell receptor (beta chain) sequence with its context. These data originate in a study of blood T cell repertoires in COVID-19. The length of the CDR3 is 14 residues. V was pared by 5 bases and J by 2 bases, with 12 bases between. The germline V gene has CDR1 MNHEY and CDR2 SVGAGI. In the original analysis: Using reference gene primer amplification, nucleated cell counts were estimated. The protocol was immunoSEQ multiplex PCR, while the TCRdb copy is restricted to in-frame clones and leaves out a portion. Clonal size and the V and J genes are those of that table, whereas D and trimming came from the DNA. The profile shows about 330,000 clones, approximately 90% of them singletons.

This TCR was recovered from a woman aged 50 to 60 with active or convalescent COVID-19. The chain links TRBV6-5 to TRBJ1-1; tentatively, D is TRBD1 (6 bases). The sequenced material came from peripheral blood. For the CDR3, the DNA is TGTGCCAGCAGTAAACAGGGACCCAACACTGAAGCTTTCTTT. It encodes CASSKQGPNTEAFF.